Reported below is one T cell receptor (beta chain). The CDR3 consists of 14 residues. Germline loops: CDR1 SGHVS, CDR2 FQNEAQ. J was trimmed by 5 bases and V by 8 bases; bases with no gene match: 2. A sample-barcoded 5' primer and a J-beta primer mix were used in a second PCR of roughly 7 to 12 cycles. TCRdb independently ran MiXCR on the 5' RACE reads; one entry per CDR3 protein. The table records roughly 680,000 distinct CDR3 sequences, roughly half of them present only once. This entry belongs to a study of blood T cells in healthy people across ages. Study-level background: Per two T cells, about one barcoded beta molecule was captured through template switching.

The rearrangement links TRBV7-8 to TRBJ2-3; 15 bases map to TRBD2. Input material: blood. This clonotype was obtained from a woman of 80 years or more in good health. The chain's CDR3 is CASGLAGGGDTQYF. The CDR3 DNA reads TGTGCCAGCGGACTAGCGGGGGGGGGAGATACGCAGTATTTT.